These 5 T cell receptor beta chains originate from one sample sequenced in a study of control samples from healthy donors and cancer patients. Profiling relied on immunoSEQ multiplex PCR, and the TCRdb table lists in-frame clones only, not all of them. The profile covers 150,000 to 200,000 clones, with about 90% appearing a single time and more than 10% taken by the ten largest. Sample: blood. Receptor source: a young man in good health.

J is TRBJ2-7 and V is TRBV5-1; 8 bases are a match to TRBD1. Germline V gene sequence: CDR1 SGHRS, CDR2 YFSETQ. CDR3 length: 15 residues. Unmatched junction bases numbered 9, after V lost 3 bases and J lost 4 bases. The CDR3 nucleotides read TGCGCCAGCAGCTGGGGTGTGGGACAGGTTTACGAGCAGTACTTC. Its translation: CASSWGVGQVYEQYF.

This chain joins TRBV29-1 and TRBJ1-1, with D maybe TRBD1 (5 bases). V was cut by 7 bases and J by 4 bases, with 19 bases left in between. The CDR3 has 14 residues. Germline V CDR1 and CDR2: SQVTM, ANQGSEA. This CDR3 is CSALGRWRSTEAFF. In DNA form, the CDR3 reads TGCAGCGCCTTGGGACGCTGGAGGTCCACTGAAGCTTTCTTT.

Worth noting for this clone: At the DNA level, this CDR3 is encoded by other sequences in the same sample as well. The chain recombines TRBV18 with TRBJ2-7, with D possibly TRBD2 on 6 matching bases. Per the germline V gene, CDR1 is KGHSH and CDR2 is LQKENI. The CDR3 runs to 12 residues. V gave up 2 bases and J gave up 7 bases, with 9 bases separating them. Here the CDR3 DNA reads TGTGCCAGCTCACCAGATGGGGGGGAGCAGTACTTC. Translating gives CASSPDGGEQYF.

This clone was picked up one time. The CDR3 is CASSLAGGSNTDTQYF. The DNA of the CDR3 is TGCGCCAGCAGCTTGGCCGGGGGGTCGAACACAGATACGCAGTATTTT. The chain is built from TRBV5-1 and TRBJ2-3, with TRBD2 matching over 7 bases. This CDR3 has 16 amino acids. The V gene's germline CDR1 is SGHRS and CDR2 YFSETQ. Unmatched junction bases numbered 6, after V lost 0 bases and J lost 2 bases. The full variable domain, with the rest looked up from reference TRBV5-1 and TRBJ2-3, is KAGVTQTPRYLIKTRGQQVTLSCSPISGHRSVSWYQQTPGQGLQFLFEYFSETQRNKGNFPGRFSGRQFSNSRSEMNVSTLELGDSALYLCASSLAGGSNTDTQYFGPGTRLTVL.

CDR3 coding DNA: TGTGCCAGCAGCGTAAACGGCCGGCTCAATGAGCAGTTCTTC. As protein: CASSVNGRLNEQFF. V usage is TRBV9 and J usage is TRBJ2-1; D uncertain. CDR3 length equals 14 residues. From germline, CDR1 is SGDLS and CDR2 YYNGEE. V was trimmed by 1 base and J by 6 bases, leaving 11 bases between them.